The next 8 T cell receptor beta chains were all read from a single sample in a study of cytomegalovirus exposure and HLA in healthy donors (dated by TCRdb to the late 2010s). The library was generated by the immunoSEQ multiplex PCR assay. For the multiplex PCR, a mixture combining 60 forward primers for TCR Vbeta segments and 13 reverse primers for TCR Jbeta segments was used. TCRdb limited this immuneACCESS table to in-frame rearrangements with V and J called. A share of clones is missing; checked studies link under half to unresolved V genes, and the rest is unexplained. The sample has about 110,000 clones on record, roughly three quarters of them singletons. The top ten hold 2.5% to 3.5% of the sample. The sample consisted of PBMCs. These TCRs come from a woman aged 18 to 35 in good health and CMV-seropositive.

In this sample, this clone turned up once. The CDR3 reads CASSEPGQGVPLGVEQYF. The CDR3 DNA is TGTGCCAGCAGTGAACCGGGACAGGGGGTTCCTCTGGGTGTGGAGCAGTACTTC. J is TRBJ2-7 and V is TRBV2; 11 bases line up with TRBD1. The J segment lost 7 bases and the V segment lost 2 bases, leaving 16 bases of the junction unmatched. Germline V gene data show CDR1 as SNHLY and CDR2 as FYNNEI. This CDR3 contains 18 residues.

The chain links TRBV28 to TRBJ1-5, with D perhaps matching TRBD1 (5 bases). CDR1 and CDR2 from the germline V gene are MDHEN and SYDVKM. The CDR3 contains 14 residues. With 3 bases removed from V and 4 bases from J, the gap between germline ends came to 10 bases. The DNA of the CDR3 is TGTGCCAGCAGTTTGGCAGGGCCAAATCAGCCCCAGCATTTT. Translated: CASSLAGPNQPQHF.

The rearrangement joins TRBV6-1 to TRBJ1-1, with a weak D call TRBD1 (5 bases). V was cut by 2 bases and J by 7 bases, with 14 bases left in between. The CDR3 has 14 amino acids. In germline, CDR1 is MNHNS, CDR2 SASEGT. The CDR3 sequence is CASSERVGGDEAFF. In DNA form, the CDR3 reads TGTGCCAGCAGTGAACGAGTAGGAGGGGATGAAGCTTTCTTT.

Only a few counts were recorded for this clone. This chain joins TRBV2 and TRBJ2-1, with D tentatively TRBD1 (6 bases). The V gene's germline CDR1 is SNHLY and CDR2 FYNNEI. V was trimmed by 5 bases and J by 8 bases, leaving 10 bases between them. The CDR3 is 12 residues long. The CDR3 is CASSPTGHEQFF. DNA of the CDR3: TGTGCCAGCAGTCCCACAGGGCATGAGCAGTTCTTC.

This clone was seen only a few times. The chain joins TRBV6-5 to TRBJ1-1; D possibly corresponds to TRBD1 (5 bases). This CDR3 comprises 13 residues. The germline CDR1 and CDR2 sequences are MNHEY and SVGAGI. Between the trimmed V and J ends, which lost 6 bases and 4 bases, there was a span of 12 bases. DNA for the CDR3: TGTGCCAGCAGGAAGACAGACTTCACTGAAGCTTTCTTT. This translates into CASRKTDFTEAFF.

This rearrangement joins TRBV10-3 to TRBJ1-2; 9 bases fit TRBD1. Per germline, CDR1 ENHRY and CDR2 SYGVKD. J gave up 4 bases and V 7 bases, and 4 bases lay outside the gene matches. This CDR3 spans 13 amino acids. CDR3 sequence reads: CAITQTGGYGYTF. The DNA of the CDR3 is TGTGCCATCACCCAGACAGGGGGCTATGGCTACACCTTC.

This CDR3 reads CSVGSGVYYEQYF. The CDR3 DNA sequence: TGCAGCGTTGGTTCAGGGGTTTACTACGAGCAGTACTTC. The rearrangement links TRBV29-1 to TRBJ2-7; D possibly corresponds to TRBD1 (6 bases). Looked up from germline, CDR1 is SQVTM and CDR2 is ANQGSEA. The CDR3 has 13 residues. V was pared by 4 bases and J by 3 bases, with 13 bases between.

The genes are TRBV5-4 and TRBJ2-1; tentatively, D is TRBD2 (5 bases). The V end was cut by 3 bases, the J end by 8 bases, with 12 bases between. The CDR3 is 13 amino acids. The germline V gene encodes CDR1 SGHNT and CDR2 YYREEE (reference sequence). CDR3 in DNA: TGTGCCAGCAGCTACCCCACTAGGGATGAGCAGTTCTTC. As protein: CASSYPTRDEQFF.